The 2 T cell receptor beta chains given below trace back to one sample, sequenced in a study of circulating and synovial CD4+ cells in juvenile arthritis. This table comes from immunoSEQ multiplex PCR, and its TCRdb copy is limited to in-frame clones, with some not included. The top ten hold about 4.6% of the sample, which has approximately 4,000 clones, roughly 80% seen once. Source material: CD4+ T cells from synovial fluid. These receptors came from a human donor with juvenile idiopathic arthritis.

The chain links TRBV5-1 to TRBJ1-2; a weak D match, TRBD1 (6 bases). Germline loops: CDR1 SGHRS, CDR2 YFSETQ. The CDR3 runs 16 residues. Trimming cost V 2 bases and J 5 bases, with 19 bases left between them. The CDR3 protein is CASSFGSGTRKYGYTF. Here the CDR3 DNA reads TGCGCCAGCAGCTTCGGTAGTGGGACAAGGAAATATGGCTACACCTTC.

This clone has just one count. The V call is TRBV21-1, the J call TRBJ2-2; the table assigns TRBD1, which was not confirmed against the DNA. TRBV21-1 is a recognized pseudogene. CDR3 size: 14 residues. CDR3 region: CASSKKQGLGELFF. The DNA for the CDR3 is TGTGCCAGCAGCAAGAAACAGGGTCTCGGGGAGCTGTTTTTT.